A selection of T cell receptor beta chains follows, all from one sample in a study of blood T cell repertoires in COVID-19. Measured with immunoSEQ multiplex PCR; TCRdb has only the in-frame clones, and not every one. The sample gives over 110,000 clones, 84% of which show up once; roughly 4.3% is in the top ten. Sequences were obtained from PBMCs or T cells enriched from blood (not recorded which). These receptors all come from a man over 45 in a cohort exposed to, infected with or recovered from COVID-19 (not recorded which). Each CDR3 is given with its conserved first and last residue. A D gene is named only where the DNA matches it firmly. Some rows have no size entry. The others give once, few or many, or a class for an expanded clone.

d_call,v_call,j_call,clone_size,cdr3_nt,cdr3_aa
-,TRBV2,TRBJ1-6,-,TGTGCCAGCAGAGCCCAGGGTATTAATTCACCCCTCCACTTT,CASRAQGINSPLHF
-,TRBV20-1,TRBJ1-2,once,TGCAGTGCGTTACAGTATGGCTACACCTTC,CSALQYGYTF
-,TRBV12-3/TRBV12-4,TRBJ1-6,-,TGTGCCAGCAGTTTACAGATTAATTCACCCCTCCACTTT,CASSLQINSPLHF
TRBD2,TRBV24-1,TRBJ2-2,-,TGTGCCACGATCGGGGAGGGTCGGAACACCGGGGAGCTGTTTTTT,CATIGEGRNTGELFF
-,TRBV18,TRBJ1-5,-,TGTGCCAGCTCACCAGAGCATAGCAATCAGCCCCAGCATTTT,CASSPEHSNQPQHF
-,TRBV19,TRBJ2-4,-,TGTGCCAGTAGTGGCAGGGTAAACATTCAGTACTTC,CASSGRVNIQYF
TRBD1,TRBV28,TRBJ1-2,-,TGTGCCAGCAGCGCGACAGGGGCGCGTAACTATGGCTACACCTTC,CASSATGARNYGYTF
TRBD2,TRBV7-8,TRBJ2-1,-,TGTGCCAGCAGCCCAGTGGGACTAGACAATCAGTTCTTC,CASSPVGLDNQFF
-,TRBV6-1,TRBJ2-7,-,TGTGCCAGCAGTGACACAGGGCCTCGCGAGCAGTACTTC,CASSDTGPREQYF
-,TRBV7-9,TRBJ2-7,-,TGTGCCAGCAGCGACCCGGGGTACGAGCAGTACTTC,CASSDPGYEQYF
TRBD2,TRBV2,TRBJ2-5,-,TGTGCCAGCAGTGAAAGCGGGGAGGGCGAGACCCAGTACTTC,CASSESGEGETQYF
TRBD1,TRBV27,TRBJ2-7,-,TGTGCCAGCAGTCCCGACAGGGACTACGAGCAGTACTTC,CASSPDRDYEQYF
-,TRBV4-1,TRBJ1-5,-,TGCGCCAGCAGCCAAGATCGGGGTCAGCCCCAGCATTTT,CASSQDRGQPQHF
-,TRBV9,TRBJ1-5,few,TGTGCCAGCAGCGTAGGCTTACAGGGCCAGCCCCAGCATTTT,CASSVGLQGQPQHF
-,TRBV5-6,TRBJ1-6,-,TGTGCCAGCAGCTTGGAGGGGGGGAATTCACCCCTCCACTTT,CASSLEGGNSPLHF
-,TRBV28,TRBJ2-5,-,TGTGCCAGCAGCATTTTGGGGGGGCTAGAGGGGACCCAGTACTTC,CASSILGGLEGTQYF
-,TRBV28,TRBJ2-5,few,TGTGCCAGCAGTCGCCAGGGTTACCAAGAGACCCAGTACTTC,CASSRQGYQETQYF
-,TRBV15,TRBJ1-4,-,TGTGCCACCAGCGTCCTACAGACAACTAATGAAAAACTGTTTTTT,CATSVLQTTNEKLFF
-,TRBV2,TRBJ2-3,-,TGTGCCAGCCGGACAGTTCCTGCCGGCACAGATACGCAGTATTTT,CASRTVPAGTDTQYF
-,TRBV5-8,TRBJ1-2,-,TGTGCCAGCAGCTTCTCGAGTGGCTACACCTTC,CASSFSSGYTF
TRBD1,TRBV5-1,TRBJ1-1,-,TGCGCCAGCAGCTTCTCAGGGGGATCGAACACTGAAGCTTTCTTT,CASSFSGGSNTEAFF
TRBD1,TRBV24-1,TRBJ2-1,-,TGTGCCACCAGTGGCCCTTCTGGGACAGTATCCTACAATGAGCAGTTCTTC,CATSGPSGTVSYNEQFF
-,TRBV3-1/TRBV3-2,TRBJ1-1,-,TGTGCCAGCAGTTCCCTTATGAACACTGAAGCTTTCTTT,CASSSLMNTEAFF
TRBD2,TRBV7-9,TRBJ2-3,-,TGTGCCAGCAGGCCGCTAGCGGGGGCCGGCACAGATACGCAGTATTTT,CASRPLAGAGTDTQYF
-,TRBV27,TRBJ2-3,few,TGTGCCAGCAGGGACAAGGGCACAGATACGCAGTATTTT,CASRDKGTDTQYF
TRBD2,TRBV30,TRBJ2-3,-,TGTGCCTGGAACCTAGCGGGCACAGATACGCAGTATTTT,CAWNLAGTDTQYF
-,TRBV25-1,TRBJ1-3,-,TGTGCCAGCAGTCCGAACAGCTACACCATATATTTT,CASSPNSYTIYF
-,TRBV9,TRBJ2-7,-,TGTGCCAGCAGCGTAGGTGGTCTAGGCCTAGGGGGAGAGCAGTACTTC,CASSVGGLGLGGEQYF
TRBD2,TRBV6-5,TRBJ2-1,-,TGTGCCAGCAGGCCGGGACTAGCTATAAACAATGAGCAGTTCTTC,CASRPGLAINNEQFF
TRBD2,TRBV27,TRBJ2-1,-,TGTGCCAGCAGGCCCCTCACCGGGACTAGCGGAAACAATGAGCAGTTCTTC,CASRPLTGTSGNNEQFF
TRBD2,TRBV3-1/TRBV3-2,TRBJ2-2,once,TGTGCCAGCAGCCCGAGACCCGGGGGGACCGGGGAGCTGTTTTTT,CASSPRPGGTGELFF
-,TRBV7-2,TRBJ1-2,-,TGTGCCAGCAGCTCTAGGGGGTCGGGGACAAGCTATGGCTACACCTTC,CASSSRGSGTSYGYTF
TRBD2,TRBV7-2,TRBJ2-2,-,TGTGCCAGCAGCCGGGGTAGCGGGGGGGCGCAGTCGCTGTTTTTT,CASSRGSGGAQSLFF
-,TRBV6-6,TRBJ1-2,few,TGTGCCAGCAGTTCCCCAGGGTTAGCTAACTATGGCTACACCTTC,CASSSPGLANYGYTF
TRBD2,TRBV3-1/TRBV3-2,TRBJ2-5,-,TGTGCCAGCAGCTCCCCCAGCGGGACGACAGAGACCCAGTACTTC,CASSSPSGTTETQYF
-,TRBV11-2,TRBJ1-6,-,TGTGCCAGCGGTTGGACTTCGGATTCACCCCTCCACTTT,CASGWTSDSPLHF
-,TRBV27,TRBJ1-1,-,TGTGCCAGCAGCCCCTCCCCGACAGGAGCCGAAGCTTTCTTT,CASSPSPTGAEAFF
TRBD2,TRBV5-6,TRBJ2-1,-,TGTGCCAGCAGCTTGGGGCTAGCGGAATCCTTCTACAATGAGCAGTTCTTC,CASSLGLAESFYNEQFF
-,TRBV14,TRBJ1-3,-,TGTGCCAGCGGGACTGTAGGGGGAAACACCATATATTTT,CASGTVGGNTIYF
TRBD2,TRBV13,TRBJ2-7,few,TGTGCCAGCAGTCCGCCAGGGAGCGGGAGTAGGTACGAGCAGTACTTC,CASSPPGSGSRYEQYF
TRBD1,TRBV10-3,TRBJ2-3,few,TGTGCCATCAGTGGACAGGGGCCCACAGATACGCAGTATTTT,CAISGQGPTDTQYF
TRBD2,TRBV28,TRBJ2-7,large,TGTGCCAGCAGTCATTGGGTGGGACTAGCGGGAGAAAGCTCCTACGAGCAGTACTTC,CASSHWVGLAGESSYEQYF
TRBD1,TRBV19,TRBJ1-2,-,TGTGCCAGTAGTAAACTCCCCGGGACAGGGGATGGCTACACCTTC,CASSKLPGTGDGYTF
TRBD1,TRBV3-1/TRBV3-2,TRBJ1-1,once,TGTGCCAGCAGCCACTGGACAGGGGGCACTGAAGCTTTCTTT,CASSHWTGGTEAFF
-,TRBV19,TRBJ1-2,-,TGTGCCAGTAGTATAGAAGACAGCTATGGCTACACCTTC,CASSIEDSYGYTF
TRBD2,TRBV27,TRBJ2-1,-,TGTGCCAGCAGTTCCCGGACTAGCGGGAGGGATGAGCAGTTCTTC,CASSSRTSGRDEQFF